This entry lists 22 T cell receptor beta chains sequenced from one sample in a study of blood T cell repertoires in COVID-19. Assay used: immunoSEQ multiplex PCR; TCRdb lists only in-frame clones, some missing. The sample lists under 300,000 clones, 88% occurring once. Source material: PBMCs or T cells enriched from blood (not recorded which). These receptor sequences come from a woman in her sixties in a cohort exposed to, infected with or recovered from COVID-19 (not recorded which).

V gene TRBV28 combines with J gene TRBJ1-2; 9 bases align to TRBD1. The CDR3 is 13 amino acids. V lost 6 bases to trimming and J lost 4 bases; unmatched junction nucleotides: 3. In germline, CDR1 is MDHEN, CDR2 SYDVKM. The CDR3 is CASREDRGYGYTF. CDR3 nucleotides: TGTGCCAGCAGGGAGGACAGGGGCTATGGCTACACCTTC.

V usage is TRBV3-1 (or the pseudogene TRBV3-2) and J usage is TRBJ1-6, with D maybe TRBD1 (6 bases). The germline V and J ends were trimmed by 6 bases and 4 bases, with 10 bases remaining between them. Per the germline V gene, CDR1 is LGHDT and CDR2 is YNNKEL (reference sequence). The CDR3 length is 14 residues. CDR3 coding DNA: TGTGCCAGCAGTGGAGGACAGTATAATTCACCCCTCCACTTT. It codes for CASSGGQYNSPLHF.

The rearrangement uses TRBV7-2 and TRBJ2-7; 8 bases line up with TRBD1. Per germline, CDR1 SGHTA and CDR2 FQGNSA. The CDR3 sequence is 15 residues long. After removal of 0 bases from V and 5 bases from J, the junction contained 6 bases not matched to a gene. The CDR3 DNA follows: TGTGCCAGCAGCTTAGCACCAGGGGGCTTTGACGAGCAGTACTTC. Protein product: CASSLAPGGFDEQYF.

The rearrangement uses TRBV28 and TRBJ2-7; 8 positions match TRBD2. This CDR3 is 16 amino acids long. The germline V gene has CDR1 MDHEN and CDR2 SYDVKM. V lost 7 bases and J lost 4; bases outside the gene matches: 15. As DNA, the CDR3 is TGTGCCAGCACCGAAAGACTAGCGAAAGGTTATTACGAGCAGTACTTC. Its protein product is CASTERLAKGYYEQYF.

This chain joins TRBV19 and TRBJ2-3, with D possibly TRBD2 on 6 matching bases. Deletions cut 4 bases from V and 0 bases from J, with 11 bases between. Per the germline V gene, CDR1 is LNHDA and CDR2 is SQIVND (reference sequence). The CDR3 has 15 residues. The CDR3 region has the DNA TGTGCCAGTAGTACTAGCGCCCGAAGCACAGATACGCAGTATTTT. Its protein product is CASSTSARSTDTQYF.

V is TRBV10-2 and J is TRBJ2-7, with 8 bases aligning to TRBD1. Germline CDR1 and CDR2: WSHSY and SAAADI. The CDR3 contains 15 residues. Trimming at V came to 0 bases and at J to 3 bases, leaving 4 bases not matched to a gene. In nucleotides, the CDR3 is TGCGCCAGCAGTGAGTCGGTCAGGGGGCTCTACGAGCAGTACTTC. It codes for CASSESVRGLYEQYF.

The V and J genes are TRBV2 and TRBJ1-5; D call uncertain. Germline V gene data show CDR1 as SNHLY and CDR2 as FYNNEI. The germline V and J ends were trimmed by 2 bases and 1 base, with 12 bases remaining between them. The CDR3 length is 16 residues. CDR3 protein: CASSESRKLSNQPQHF. Written as DNA, the CDR3 is TGTGCCAGCAGTGAATCCAGAAAATTGAGCAATCAGCCCCAGCATTTT.

This clone turned up a few times. The chain has TRBV24-1 and TRBJ2-5; 11 bases map to TRBD1. From germline, CDR1 is KGHDR and CDR2 SFDVKD. The CDR3 has 16 amino acids. After removal of 5 bases from V and 4 bases from J, the junction contained 8 bases not matched to a gene. The CDR3 here is CATSVPGQGEGETQYF. The CDR3 region has the DNA TGTGCCACCAGTGTCCCGGGACAGGGGGAAGGAGAGACCCAGTACTTC.

V gene TRBV6-5 combines with J gene TRBJ1-1; 10 bases map to TRBD1. The V gene end was trimmed by 5 bases and the J gene end by 10 bases; junction bases not matched to a gene: 4. This CDR3 has 12 residues. Germline V gene lookup returns CDR1 MNHEY and CDR2 SVGAGI. The CDR3 DNA sequence: TGTGCCAGCAGTCCCGACAGGGGGCGAGCTTTCTTT. This encodes CASSPDRGRAFF.

This chain joins TRBV10-3 and TRBJ2-1; 9 bases match TRBD1. Losses at the gene ends were 6 bases for V and 6 bases for J; bases not matched to a gene: 12. The germline CDR1 and CDR2 sequences are ENHRY and SYGVKD. The CDR3 contains 16 residues. CDR3 sequence reads: CAISGGTGKSGNEQFF. The CDR3 DNA reads TGTGCCATCAGCGGAGGGACAGGGAAGTCTGGCAATGAGCAGTTCTTC.

The chain links TRBV15 to TRBJ1-5, with 11 positions matching TRBD1. Germline-derived CDR1 and CDR2 are LNHNV and YYDKDF (reference sequence). This CDR3 spans 16 amino acids. V lost 1 base and J lost 7; bases outside the gene matches: 6. The CDR3 region is CATSRGWTGGMQPQHF. The DNA for the CDR3 is TGTGCCACCAGCAGAGGGTGGACAGGGGGCATGCAGCCCCAGCATTTT. The full variable domain, with the rest looked up from reference TRBV15 and TRBJ1-5, is DAMVIQNPRYQVTQFGKPVTLSCSQTLNHNVMYWYQQKSSQAPKLLFHYYDKDFNNEADTPDNFQSRRPNTSFCFLDIRSPGLGDTAMYLCATSRGWTGGMQPQHFGDGTRLSIL.

This sequence joins TRBV10-2 and TRBJ2-7; 13 nucleotides line up with TRBD2. Germline CDR1 is WSHSY and CDR2 is SAAADI. This CDR3 contains 17 residues. Trimming at V came to 8 bases and at J to 1 base, leaving 11 bases not matched to a gene. CDR3 residues: CASLLETSGRTSYEQYF. The DNA for the CDR3 is TGCGCCAGCCTACTTGAGACTAGCGGGAGGACATCCTACGAGCAGTACTTC.

This rearrangement joins TRBV4-1 to TRBJ1-3; D might be TRBD1 (6 bases). Germline-derived CDR1 and CDR2 are MGHRA and YSYEKL. This CDR3 spans 20 amino acids. V lost 3 bases to trimming and J lost 4 bases, with 28 bases between them. CDR3 protein: CASSHPSSTGTSSTGNTIYF. CDR3 in DNA: TGCGCCAGCAGCCATCCATCCTCCACCGGGACATCTTCGACCGGAAACACCATATATTTT.

This rearrangement joins TRBV6-5 to TRBJ2-7, with TRBD2 matching over 7 bases. Looked up from germline, CDR1 is MNHEY and CDR2 is SVGAGI. The CDR3 totals 13 residues. Trimming removed 5 bases from V and 2 bases from J; junction bases left unmatched: 3. CDR3 in amino acids: CASSRDYAYEQYF. The DNA for the CDR3 is TGTGCCAGCAGTAGGGACTATGCCTACGAGCAGTACTTC.

This clone has just a few counts. The chain has TRBV30 and TRBJ1-5, with 7 bases aligning to TRBD1. The ends lost 1 base at V and 4 bases at J; junction bases unmatched: 4. CDR1 and CDR2 (germline): GTSNPN, SVGIG (reference sequence). The CDR3 extends over 14 amino acids. CDR3 sequence (DNA): TGTGCCTGGAGTGGGACAGGACCAAATCAGCCCCAGCATTTT. It codes for CAWSGTGPNQPQHF.

This chain connects TRBV29-1 to TRBJ2-2; weak D call: TRBD1 (6 bases). Trimming pared 3 bases from V and 7 bases from J, leaving 18 bases between. The CDR3 runs 15 residues. The germline V gene has CDR1 SQVTM and CDR2 ANQGSEA. For the CDR3, the DNA is TGCAGCGTTGATCTTGGACAGAACTTTGGCGGGGAGCTGTTTTTT. This codes for CSVDLGQNFGGELFF.

About this clone itself: The same CDR3 is also encoded by other DNA sequences in this sample. V usage is TRBV3-1 (or the pseudogene TRBV3-2) and J usage is TRBJ1-3, with TRBD1 as a possible D gene (5 bases). Trimming stripped 3 bases from V and 4 bases from J, with 7 bases between. From germline, CDR1 is LGHDT and CDR2 YNNKEL (reference sequence). There are 13 residues in the CDR3. The chain's CDR3 is CASSQGGGNTIYF. CDR3 DNA sequence: TGTGCCAGCAGCCAGGGGGGAGGAAACACCATATATTTT.

This chain links TRBV4-3 with TRBJ1-5; D call uncertain. CDR3 length: 13 amino acids. Trimming removed 0 bases from V and 6 bases from J, with 6 bases in between. CDR1 and CDR2 from the germline V gene are LGHNA and YSLEER. The CDR3 sequence is CASSQEWAQPQHF. The CDR3 coding sequence is TGCGCCAGCAGCCAAGAGTGGGCTCAGCCCCAGCATTTT.

The V and J genes are TRBV10-3 and TRBJ2-1; 7 bases line up with TRBD2. After removal of 11 bases from V and 4 bases from J, the junction contained 17 bases not matched to a gene. The CDR3 is 16 residues long. The germline gives CDR1 ENHRY, CDR2 SYGVKD. CDR3 sequence reads: CAVGGDPGGLYNEQFF. Here the CDR3 DNA reads TGTGCCGTGGGAGGGGATCCGGGAGGACTTTACAATGAGCAGTTCTTC.

The chain joins TRBV7-9 to TRBJ1-1; no definite D call. V shed 1 base and J shed 6 bases, with 15 bases lying between them. The CDR3 has 15 amino acids. Germline loops: CDR1 SEHNR, CDR2 FQNEAQ (reference sequence). CDR3 coding DNA: TGTGCCAGCAGCTTAGTACAGAGCTCCGGGGCTGAAGCTTTCTTT. Translation gives CASSLVQSSGAEAFF.

This clone was found a few times. This chain links TRBV6-1 with TRBJ1-2, with 7 bases that match TRBD1. The CDR3 covers 16 residues. The germline CDR1 and CDR2 sequences are MNHNS and SASEGT. The trim removed 2 bases at V and 0 bases at J, leaving 6 bases unmatched. The CDR3, as DNA: TGTGCCAGCAGTGAACCGACGACAGGGACTAACTATGGCTACACCTTC. Its protein is CASSEPTTGTNYGYTF.

This clone was observed a single time. The CDR3 loop is CTSSFRDRDHEQYF. For the CDR3, the DNA is TGCACCAGCAGCTTCCGGGACAGGGACCACGAGCAGTACTTC. This rearrangement joins TRBV1 to TRBJ2-7; the table's TRBD1 call for D was not verified on the DNA. TRBV1 is annotated as a pseudogene. The CDR3 spans 14 residues.